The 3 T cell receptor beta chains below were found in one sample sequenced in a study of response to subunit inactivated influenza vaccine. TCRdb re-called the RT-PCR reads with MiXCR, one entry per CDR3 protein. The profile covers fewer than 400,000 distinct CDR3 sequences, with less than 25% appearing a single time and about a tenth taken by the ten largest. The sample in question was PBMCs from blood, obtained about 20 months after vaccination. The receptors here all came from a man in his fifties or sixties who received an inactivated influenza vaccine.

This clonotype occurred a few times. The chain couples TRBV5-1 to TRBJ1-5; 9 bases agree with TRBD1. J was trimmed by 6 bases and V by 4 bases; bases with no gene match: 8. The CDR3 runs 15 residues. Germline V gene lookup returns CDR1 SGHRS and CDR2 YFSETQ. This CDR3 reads CASSPGTGYSQPQHF. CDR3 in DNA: TGCGCCAGCAGCCCAGGGACAGGGTATAGTCAGCCCCAGCATTTT.

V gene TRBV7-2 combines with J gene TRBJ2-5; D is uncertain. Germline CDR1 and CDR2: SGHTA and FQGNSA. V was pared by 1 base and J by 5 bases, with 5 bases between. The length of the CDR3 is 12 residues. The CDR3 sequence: CASSLGFETQYF. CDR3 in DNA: TGTGCCAGCAGCTTAGGGTTTGAGACCCAGTACTTC.

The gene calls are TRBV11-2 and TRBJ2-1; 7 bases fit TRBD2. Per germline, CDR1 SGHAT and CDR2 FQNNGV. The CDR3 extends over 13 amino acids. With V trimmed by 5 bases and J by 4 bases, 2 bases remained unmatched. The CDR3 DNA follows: TGTGCCAGCAGCCTAGCGGTATACAATGAGCAGTTCTTC. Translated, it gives CASSLAVYNEQFF.